The entry below gives a single TCR beta chain sequence along with its context. The antigen is undetermined. The data derive from a study of long-term antiretroviral therapy in people with HIV. As for the study in general: The earliest specimens came about a decade ahead of the 2015 immediate-ART recommendation. Study conclusions and caveats: Post-ART diversity increased but stayed below transplant donor controls. Clones that had undergone expansion before ART dominated the repertoire at all time points.

V was cut by 0 bases and J by 0 bases, with 12 bases left in between. Germline CDR1 is MNHEY and CDR2 is SMNVEV (reference sequence). This CDR3 contains 16 residues. This was the immunoSEQ v3.0 assay at survey level. The sequencing target was about 35,000-55,000 T-cell genomes per sample. The method was immunoSEQ multiplex PCR; TCRdb's version includes in-frame clones alone and lacks a portion of them. Of fewer than 35,000 clones in the sample, over 60% were seen once. This sequence originates from a woman between 50 and 59 years old with HIV. Here the sequenced sample was unsorted PBMCs, taken 2 years after starting antiretroviral therapy. The genes are TRBV27 and TRBJ2-7; possible D gene TRBD1, 6 bases. In DNA, the CDR3 is TGTGCCAGCAGTTTATCAGTCCCAGGGGACTCCTACGAGCAGTACTTC. Its protein is CASSLSVPGDSYEQYF.